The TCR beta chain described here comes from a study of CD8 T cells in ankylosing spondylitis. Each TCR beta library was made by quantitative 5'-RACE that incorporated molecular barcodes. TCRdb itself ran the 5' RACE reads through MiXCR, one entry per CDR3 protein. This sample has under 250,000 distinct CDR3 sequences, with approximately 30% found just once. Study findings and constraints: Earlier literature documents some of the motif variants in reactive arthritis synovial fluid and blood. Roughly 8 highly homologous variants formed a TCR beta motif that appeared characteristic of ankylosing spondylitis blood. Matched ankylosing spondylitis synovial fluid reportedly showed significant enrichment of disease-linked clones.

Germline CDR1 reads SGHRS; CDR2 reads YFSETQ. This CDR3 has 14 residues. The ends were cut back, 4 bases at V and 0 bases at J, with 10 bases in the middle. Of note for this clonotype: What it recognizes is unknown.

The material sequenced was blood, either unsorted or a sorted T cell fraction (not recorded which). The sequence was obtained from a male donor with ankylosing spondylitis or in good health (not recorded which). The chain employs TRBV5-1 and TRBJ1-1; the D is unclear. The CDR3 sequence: CASSPDPMNTEAFF. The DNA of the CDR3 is TGCGCCAGCAGCCCGGACCCTATGAACACTGAAGCTTTCTTT.